The 8 T cell receptor beta chains below come from one sample, sequenced in a study of OX40 agonist ivuxolimab in advanced cancers. Here immunoSEQ multiplex PCR was the method, and the copy in TCRdb shows in-frame clones only, minus some. The data hold over 50,000 clones, with around 90% observed a single time. This specimen consisted of CD4+ or CD8+ T cells sorted from blood, obtained in a trial of the OX40 agonist ivuxolimab. The receptor source for this set is an adult with an advanced solid tumor such as melanoma, head and neck, liver or kidney cancer.

This clone has a single count. This chain joins TRBV29-1 and TRBJ2-7; 13 nucleotides agree with TRBD2. Trimming cost V 5 bases and J 5 bases; bases outside gene matches: 6. Per germline, CDR1 SQVTM and CDR2 ANQGSEA. This CDR3 has 14 residues. The CDR3 region is CSVQKGLAGNEQYF. In DNA, the CDR3 is TGCAGCGTTCAAAAGGGACTAGCGGGAAACGAGCAGTACTTC.

The chain recombines TRBV7-9 with TRBJ2-1, with a weak D call TRBD2 (6 bases). The V gene's germline CDR1 is SEHNR and CDR2 FQNEAQ (reference sequence). The CDR3 has 13 residues. V was cut by 10 bases and J by 3 bases, with 13 bases left in between. CDR3 in amino acids: CATRPGSYNEQFF. The CDR3 DNA reads TGTGCCACCAGGCCCGGGAGCTACAATGAGCAGTTCTTC.

Here the CDR3 reads CASSPFGPGAVDEQYF. CDR3 coding DNA: TGTGCCAGCAGTCCTTTTGGCCCGGGAGCAGTCGACGAGCAGTACTTC. V and J are TRBV27 and TRBJ2-7, with a weak D call TRBD2 (6 bases). The germline CDR1 and CDR2 sequences are MNHEY and SMNVEV (reference sequence). The CDR3 spans 16 residues. Trimming took 5 bases from V and 5 from J, leaving 22 bases between them.

V gene TRBV5-1 combines with J gene TRBJ2-5, with TRBD2 identical over 7 bases. The length of the CDR3 is 15 residues. The V and J ends lost 0 bases and 2 bases, in that order; junction bases with no gene match: 4. Germline V gene lookup returns CDR1 SGHRS and CDR2 YFSETQ. The CDR3 here is CASSLAGGRQETQYF. The CDR3 DNA reads as TGCGCCAGCAGCTTGGCGGGGGGTAGACAAGAGACCCAGTACTTC.

The chain couples TRBV19 to TRBJ2-7, with D tentatively TRBD1 (6 bases). Looked up from germline, CDR1 is LNHDA and CDR2 is SQIVND (reference sequence). The CDR3 spans 12 residues. V was pared by 4 bases and J by 3 bases, with 7 bases between. CDR3 bases: TGTGCCAGTAGTAAGGACAGCTACGAGCAGTACTTC. Amino acid sequence: CASSKDSYEQYF.

This rearrangement joins TRBV10-3 to TRBJ1-3; 9 bases fit TRBD1. V was clipped by 0 bases and J by 3 bases; unmatched bases: 6. CDR1 ENHRY and CDR2 SYGVKD come from the germline V gene. This CDR3 has 17 amino acids. The CDR3 DNA reads TGTGCCATCAGTGAGTCGGGAACAGGGGGCTTTGGAAACACCATATATTTT. This gives the protein CAISESGTGGFGNTIYF.

This clone was observed once. The J gene is TRBJ1-5, the V gene TRBV9; 8 nucleotides agree with TRBD1. The junction had 11 bases not matched to a gene; V was cut back by 4 bases and J by 2 bases. The CDR3 has 17 residues. Germline lookup yields CDR1 SGDLS and CDR2 YYNGEE. CDR3 nucleotides: TGTGCCAGCAGCCCCGGGACAGGCTTGGATGGCAATCAGCCCCAGCATTTT. This sequence encodes CASSPGTGLDGNQPQHF.

This chain connects TRBV6-4 to TRBJ2-1, with D hard to call. The germline V and J ends were trimmed by 0 bases and 0 bases, with 12 bases remaining between them. CDR3 length equals 17 residues. Looked up from germline, CDR1 is MRHNA and CDR2 is SNTAGT. CDR3 amino acids: CASSDSPLAGSYNEQFF. The CDR3 nucleotides read TGTGCCAGCAGTGACTCGCCCCTGGCAGGCTCCTACAATGAGCAGTTCTTC.